This T cell receptor (beta chain) was recorded in a study of blood T cell repertoires in COVID-19. On the study more broadly: The United States, Italy and Spain provided the acute and convalescent COVID-19 samples. Nucleic acid was either cDNA or gDNA, and it came from T cells, B-cell-depleted T cells, or PBMCs.

Trimming at V came to 0 bases and at J to 2 bases, leaving 7 bases not matched to a gene. The CDR3 has 15 amino acids. In germline, CDR1 is GTSNPN, CDR2 SVGIG (reference sequence). Only in-frame clones appear in the TCRdb table, and some are missing; sequencing was by immunoSEQ multiplex PCR. This table holds just under 45,000 clones, about 83% found once. The V and J genes are TRBV30 and TRBJ2-7; 7 bases agree with TRBD1. The specimen was peripheral blood. The clonotype was recovered from a man aged 40-49 years with COVID-19, enrolled during active disease. In nucleotides, the CDR3 is TGTGCCTGGAGTGTAGATTGGCAGGGGGCCTACGAGCAGTACTTC. Translating it yields CAWSVDWQGAYEQYF.